This T cell receptor beta chain was obtained from a study of blood T cell repertoires in COVID-19. Study summary: Acute and convalescent COVID-19 specimens originated in the United States, Italy and Spain. T cells, B-cell-depleted T cells, or PBMCs supplied cDNA or gDNA.

This clone was counted only a few times. The germline CDR1 and CDR2 sequences are SGHAT and FQNNGV. This CDR3 comprises 14 residues. Unmatched junction bases numbered 8, after V lost 5 bases and J lost 6 bases. Study processing details: Amplifying reference gene primers gave estimates of nucleated cell counts. Profiled with immunoSEQ multiplex PCR; TCRdb holds only in-frame clones, not every one. That table furnishes V, J and clone size, whereas the DNA furnished D and trimming. This sample carries 29,000 or so clones, approximately 67% of them seen once, and the ten largest clones take 17%. Sequenced material: peripheral blood. This clonotype was obtained from a human donor in a cohort sampled during active COVID-19. The V and J genes are TRBV11-2 and TRBJ1-1; 8 nucleotides agree with TRBD1. The CDR3 nucleotides are TGTGCCAGCAGCGCGGGCCAGGGGGCCGCTGAAGCTTTCTTT. Protein sequence: CASSAGQGAAEAFF.